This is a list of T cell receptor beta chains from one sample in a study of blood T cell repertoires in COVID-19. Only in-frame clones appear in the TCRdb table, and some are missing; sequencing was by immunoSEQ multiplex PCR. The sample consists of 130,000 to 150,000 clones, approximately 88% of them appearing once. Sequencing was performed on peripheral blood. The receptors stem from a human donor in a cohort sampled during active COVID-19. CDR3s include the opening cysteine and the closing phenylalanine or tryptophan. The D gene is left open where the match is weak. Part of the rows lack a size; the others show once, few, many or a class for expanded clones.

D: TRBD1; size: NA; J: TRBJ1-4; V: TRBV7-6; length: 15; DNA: TGTGCCAGCAGCGCAAGGACAGGGAAAAATGAAAAACTGTTTTTT; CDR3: CASSARTGKNEKLFF
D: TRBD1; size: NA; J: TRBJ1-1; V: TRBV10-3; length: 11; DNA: TGTGCCATCAGTGAGGGACAGGGAGCTTTCTTT; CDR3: CAISEGQGAFF
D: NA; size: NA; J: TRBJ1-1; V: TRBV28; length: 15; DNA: TGTGCCAGCAGTTTATCAGCGGGGGGGAGTACTGAAGCTTTCTTT; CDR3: CASSLSAGGSTEAFF
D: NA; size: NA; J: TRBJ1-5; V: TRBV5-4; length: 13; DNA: TGTGCCAGCAGCCTAGGACTGAATCAGCCCCAGCATTTT; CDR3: CASSLGLNQPQHF
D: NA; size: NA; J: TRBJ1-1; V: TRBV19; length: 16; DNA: TGTGCCAGTAGTATAAGGAGGGCAGCCCGACACTCTGAAGCTTTCTTT; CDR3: CASSIRRAARHSEAFF
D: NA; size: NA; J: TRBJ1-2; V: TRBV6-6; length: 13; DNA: TGTGCCAGCACCTACGGCAGGGAAATCGGCTACACCTTC; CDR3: CASTYGREIGYTF
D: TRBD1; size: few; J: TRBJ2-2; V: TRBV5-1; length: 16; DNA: TGCGCCAGCAGCGACCGGGACAGGGGGTTAACCGGGGAGCTGTTTTTT; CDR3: CASSDRDRGLTGELFF
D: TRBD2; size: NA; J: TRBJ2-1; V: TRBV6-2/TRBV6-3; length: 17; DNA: TGTGCCAGCAGTTACCCGACTAGCAGGAGCTCCTACAATGAGCAGTTCTTC; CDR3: CASSYPTSRSSYNEQFF
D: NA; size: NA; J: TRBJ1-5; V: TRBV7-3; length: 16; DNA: TGTGCCAGCAGCTTAGGCGAGGCAGAGGATTTTGTGCCCCAGCATTTT; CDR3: CASSLGEAEDFVPQHF
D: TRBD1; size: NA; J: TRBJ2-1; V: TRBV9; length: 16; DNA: TGTGCCAGCAGCCTCGATCCGGGACAGGGGGCGGAGGAGCAGTTCTTC; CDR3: CASSLDPGQGAEEQFF
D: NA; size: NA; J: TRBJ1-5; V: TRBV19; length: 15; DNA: TGTGCCAGTAGGAACCGCCTGGCGGGTCATCAGCCCCAGCATTTT; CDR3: CASRNRLAGHQPQHF
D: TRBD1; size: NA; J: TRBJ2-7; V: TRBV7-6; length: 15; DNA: TGTGCCAGCAGCTCGGCGGACAGGGGATTCGACGAGCAGTACTTC; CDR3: CASSSADRGFDEQYF
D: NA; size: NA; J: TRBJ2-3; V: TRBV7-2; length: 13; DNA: TGTGCCAGCAGCCTAAACCTCGGTGATACGCAGTATTTT; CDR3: CASSLNLGDTQYF
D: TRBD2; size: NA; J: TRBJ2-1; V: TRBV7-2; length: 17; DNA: TGTGCCAGCAGCTTAAATCCCGGACTAGCGGGAGAGGGTGAGCAGTTCTTC; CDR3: CASSLNPGLAGEGEQFF
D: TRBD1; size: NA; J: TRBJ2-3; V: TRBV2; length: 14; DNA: TGTGCCAGCAGTCGACAGGGCGACACAGATACGCAGTATTTT; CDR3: CASSRQGDTDTQYF
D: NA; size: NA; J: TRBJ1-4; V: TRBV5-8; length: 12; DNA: TGTGCCAGCAGCTTCGTCCGACAGGAACTGTTTTTT; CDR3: CASSFVRQELFF
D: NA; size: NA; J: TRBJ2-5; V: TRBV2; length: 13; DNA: TGTGCCAGCAATCCGGACAGCCAAGAGACCCAGTACTTC; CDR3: CASNPDSQETQYF
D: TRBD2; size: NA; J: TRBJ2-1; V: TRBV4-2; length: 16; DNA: TGTGCCAGCAGCCAAGATTGGCTAGCGGGGAACAATGAGCAGTTCTTC; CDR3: CASSQDWLAGNNEQFF
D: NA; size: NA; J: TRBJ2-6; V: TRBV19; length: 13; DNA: TGTGCCAGTGTCAGCTCTGGGGCCAACGTCCTGACTTTC; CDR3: CASVSSGANVLTF
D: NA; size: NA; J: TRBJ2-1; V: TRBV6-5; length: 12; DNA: TGTGCCAGCAGAAGAAACAGTCGTGAGCAGTTCTTC; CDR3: CASRRNSREQFF
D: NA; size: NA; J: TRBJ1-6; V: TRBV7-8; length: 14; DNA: TGTGCCAGCAGCTTAACAGATAATAATTCACCCCTCCACTTT; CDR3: CASSLTDNNSPLHF
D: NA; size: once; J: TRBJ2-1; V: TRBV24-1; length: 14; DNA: TGTGCCACCAGTGATCGCTCAGCCTACAATGAGCAGTTCTTC; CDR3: CATSDRSAYNEQFF